This T cell receptor beta chain emerged from a study of blood T cell repertoires in COVID-19 (TCRdb year 2020). Background on the whole study: Samples covering the acute and convalescent phases of COVID-19 were provided by collaborators in the United States, Italy and Spain. The material from the prospective study consisted of cDNA or gDNA derived from T cells, B-cell-depleted T cells, or PBMCs. Deeply sampled blood TCRbeta repertoires from subjects exposed to, actively infected with, or recovered from COVID-19 were included in the dataset. A freely available public database, intended as a resource for researchers studying the immune response to SARS-CoV-2, is where the repertoires were released. Samples came from the ongoing ImmuneRACE study (first 160 participants) plus 1,254 subjects from 6 global collaborators. Sample metadata almost always included a de-identified subject ID, COVID-19 status, age in years and sex. HLA class I and class II types, where available, came from metadata supplied by the sample provider rather than from assay-based typing.

V and J are truncated by 4 bases and 4 bases respectively, leaving an intervening sequence of 19 bases. The CDR1 and CDR2 encoded by the germline V gene (reference sequence) are LNHDA and SQIVND. Measured from the cysteine to the phenylalanine, the CDR3 is 16 residues long. Of the read, only the CDR3 DNA is kept; its 48 bases are in frame from base 1. This clone is a singleton in its sample. Its antigen is not yet known. No base quality information exists; no much larger clone differs at one position. The collaborating institutions used their own protocols to collect whole blood in K2EDTA tubes. For TCRbeta analysis, collaborators shipped samples as frozen whole blood, isolated PBMCs, or DNA extracted from either of those sample types. The study at large found these results: How much clinical and demographic metadata was included differed by source and by participant, and the metadata was provided uncurated.

The immunoSEQ Assay, a bias-controlled multiplex PCR, was used to amplify TCRbeta CDR3 regions from genomic DNA. Regarding the original processing steps: Nucleated cell counts per sample were estimated from amplification of reference gene primers within the assay. To quantify the absolute abundance of each unique TCRbeta CDR3 rearrangement, sequence reads were collapsed and filtered. For each sample, productive Simpson clonality was calculated as the square root of Simpson's diversity index over productive rearrangements. This is the immuneACCESS table as TCRdb keeps it, with only in-frame sequences that have V and J called. A part of the clones is gone; compared with another copy, unresolved V genes explain less than half, and the rest is unexplained. D and trimming come from the DNA, and the V and J calls and clone size come from that table. Here the sample has some 150,000 clones; about nine tenths occur a single time. The ten largest clones capture 2.3% of the sample.

Here the chain combines TRBV19 and TRBJ1-1; a confident D gene designation cannot be given. Sequencing was carried out using peripheral blood. The clonotype was recovered from a human donor in a cohort sampled during active COVID-19. The DNA sequence reads TGTGCCAGTAGTACGTCATCTCTCATAACGGGCACTGAAGCTTTCTTT. This is translated as CASSTSSLITGTEAFF.